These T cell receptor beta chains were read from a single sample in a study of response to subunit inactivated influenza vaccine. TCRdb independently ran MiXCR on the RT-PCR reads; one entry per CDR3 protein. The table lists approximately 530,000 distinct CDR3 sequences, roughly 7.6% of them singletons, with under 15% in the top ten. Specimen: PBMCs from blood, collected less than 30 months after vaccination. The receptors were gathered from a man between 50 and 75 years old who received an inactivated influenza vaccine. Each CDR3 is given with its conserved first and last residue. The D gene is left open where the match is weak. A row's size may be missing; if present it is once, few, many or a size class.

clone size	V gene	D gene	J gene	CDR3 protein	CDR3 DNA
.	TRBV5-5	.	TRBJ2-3	CASSYRVLTDTQYF	TGTGCCAGCAGCTACAGGGTTCTGACAGATACGCAGTATTTT
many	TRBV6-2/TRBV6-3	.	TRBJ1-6	CASSPGRYNSPLHF	TGTGCCAGCAGCCCGGGACGGTATAATTCACCCCTCCACTTT
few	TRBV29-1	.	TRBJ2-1	CSVMGVPPSEQFF	TGCAGCGTGATGGGGGTCCCCCCTTCCGAGCAGTTCTTC
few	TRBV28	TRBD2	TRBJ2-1	CASSLASGSKGNEQFF	TGTGCCAGCAGTTTGGCTAGCGGGAGTAAGGGGAATGAGCAGTTCTTC
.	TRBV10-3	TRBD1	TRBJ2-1	CAIRGTGVNEQFF	TGTGCCATCAGGGGGACAGGGGTAAATGAGCAGTTCTTC
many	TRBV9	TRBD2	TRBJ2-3	CASSVRGRAGDTQYF	TGTGCCAGCAGCGTACGAGGGAGGGCTGGAGATACGCAGTATTTT
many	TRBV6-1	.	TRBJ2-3	CASSEVARRGTDTQYF	TGTGCCAGCAGTGAAGTCGCCAGGAGGGGCACAGATACGCAGTATTTT
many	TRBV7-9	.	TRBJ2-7	CASSSGRGQYF	TGTGCCAGCAGCTCTGGACGAGGGCAGTACTTC
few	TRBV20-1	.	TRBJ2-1	CSASLRRSYNEQFF	TGCAGTGCTAGCCTCCGGCGCTCCTACAATGAGCAGTTCTTC
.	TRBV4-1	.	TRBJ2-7	CASSPRDGTYEQYF	TGCGCCAGCAGCCCCCGGGACGGGACCTACGAGCAGTACTTC
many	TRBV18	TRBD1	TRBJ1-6	CASSPGTGNSPLHF	TGTGCCAGCTCACCCGGGACAGGGAATTCACCCCTCCACTTT
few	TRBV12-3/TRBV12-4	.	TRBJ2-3	CASSFSHLADTQYF	TGTGCCAGCAGTTTCTCTCACCTAGCAGATACGCAGTATTTT
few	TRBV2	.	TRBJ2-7	CASGGEQYF	TGTGCCAGCGGTGGAGAGCAGTACTTC
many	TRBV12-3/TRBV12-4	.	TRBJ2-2	CASSLTAGELFF	TGTGCCAGCAGTTTAACAGCCGGGGAGCTGTTTTTT
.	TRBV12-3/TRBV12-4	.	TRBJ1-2	CASSFRVGYTF	TGTGCCAGCAGTTTCAGGGTTGGCTACACCTTC
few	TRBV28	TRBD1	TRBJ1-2	CASSWGTGNYGYTF	TGTGCCAGCAGTTGGGGGACAGGGAACTATGGCTACACCTTC
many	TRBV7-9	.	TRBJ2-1	CASSLYGSGAYNEQFF	TGTGCCAGCAGCTTATACGGGTCAGGTGCCTACAATGAGCAGTTCTTC
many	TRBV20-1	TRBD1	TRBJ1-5	CSARELRTGGGQPQHF	TGCAGTGCTAGAGAACTCCGAACAGGGGGCGGACAGCCCCAGCATTTT
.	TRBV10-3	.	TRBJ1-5	CAIRDEGGSNQPQHF	TGTGCCATCAGGGACGAGGGGGGTAGCAATCAGCCCCAGCATTTT
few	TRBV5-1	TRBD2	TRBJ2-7	CASSWGLAGELPYEQYF	TGCGCCAGCAGCTGGGGACTAGCGGGAGAGCTTCCCTACGAGCAGTACTTC
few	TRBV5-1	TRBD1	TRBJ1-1	CASSVRDSTEAFF	TGCGCCAGCAGCGTCCGGGACAGCACTGAAGCTTTCTTT
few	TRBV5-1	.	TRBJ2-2	CASLPGHRTGEGELFF	TGCGCCAGCCTCCCGGGACACCGGACGGGGGAAGGGGAGCTGTTTTTT